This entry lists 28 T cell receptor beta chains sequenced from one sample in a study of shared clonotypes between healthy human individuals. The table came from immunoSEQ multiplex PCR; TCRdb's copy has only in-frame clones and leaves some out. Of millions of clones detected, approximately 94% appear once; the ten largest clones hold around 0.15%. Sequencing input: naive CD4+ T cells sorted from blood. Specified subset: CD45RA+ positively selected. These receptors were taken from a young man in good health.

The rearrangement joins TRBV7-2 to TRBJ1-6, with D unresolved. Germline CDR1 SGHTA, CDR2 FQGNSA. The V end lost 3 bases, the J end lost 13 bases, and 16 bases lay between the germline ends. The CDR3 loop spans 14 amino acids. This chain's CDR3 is CASSFDPLNGPLHF. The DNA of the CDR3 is TGTGCCAGCAGCTTTGACCCGCTGAATGGGCCCCTCCACTTT.

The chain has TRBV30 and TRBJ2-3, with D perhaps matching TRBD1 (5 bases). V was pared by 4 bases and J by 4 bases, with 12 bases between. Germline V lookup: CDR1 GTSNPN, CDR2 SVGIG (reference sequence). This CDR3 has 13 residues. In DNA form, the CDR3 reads TGTGCCTGGACAAGGGGTCCGGCAGATACGCAGTATTTT. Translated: CAWTRGPADTQYF.

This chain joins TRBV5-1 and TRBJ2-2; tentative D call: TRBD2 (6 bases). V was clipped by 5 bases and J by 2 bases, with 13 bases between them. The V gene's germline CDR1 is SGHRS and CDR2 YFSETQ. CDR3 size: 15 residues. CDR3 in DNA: TGCGCCAGCAGACAAGTTGCGGGAAACACCGGGGAGCTGTTTTTT. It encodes CASRQVAGNTGELFF. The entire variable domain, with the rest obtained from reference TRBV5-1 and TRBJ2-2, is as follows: KAGVTQTPRYLIKTRGQQVTLSCSPISGHRSVSWYQQTPGQGLQFLFEYFSETQRNKGNFPGRFSGRQFSNSRSEMNVSTLELGDSALYLCASRQVAGNTGELFFGEGSRLTVL.

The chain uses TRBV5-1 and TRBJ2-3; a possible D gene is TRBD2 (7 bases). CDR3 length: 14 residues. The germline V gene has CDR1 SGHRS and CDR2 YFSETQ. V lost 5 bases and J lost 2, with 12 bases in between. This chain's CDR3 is CASRNGGPTDTQYF. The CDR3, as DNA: TGCGCCAGCAGAAACGGGGGGCCCACAGATACGCAGTATTTT.

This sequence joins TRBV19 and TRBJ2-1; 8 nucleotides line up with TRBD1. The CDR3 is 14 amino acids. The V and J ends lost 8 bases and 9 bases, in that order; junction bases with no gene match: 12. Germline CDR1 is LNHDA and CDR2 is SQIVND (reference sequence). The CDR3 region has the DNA TGTGCCAGTTGCATTACCCAGGGGGCAGGTGAGCAGTTCTTC. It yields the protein CASCITQGAGEQFF.

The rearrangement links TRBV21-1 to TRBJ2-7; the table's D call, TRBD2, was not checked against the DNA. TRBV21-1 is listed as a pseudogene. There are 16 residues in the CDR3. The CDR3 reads CASSKVAGGHVYEQYF. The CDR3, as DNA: TGTGCCAGCAGCAAAGTTGCGGGGGGGCATGTGTACGAGCAGTACTTC.

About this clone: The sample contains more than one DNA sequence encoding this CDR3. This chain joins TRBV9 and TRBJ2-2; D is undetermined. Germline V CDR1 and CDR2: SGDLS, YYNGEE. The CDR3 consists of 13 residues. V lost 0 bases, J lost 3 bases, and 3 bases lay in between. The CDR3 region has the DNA TGTGCCAGCAGCGTAGTTTACACCGGGGAGCTGTTTTTT. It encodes CASSVVYTGELFF.

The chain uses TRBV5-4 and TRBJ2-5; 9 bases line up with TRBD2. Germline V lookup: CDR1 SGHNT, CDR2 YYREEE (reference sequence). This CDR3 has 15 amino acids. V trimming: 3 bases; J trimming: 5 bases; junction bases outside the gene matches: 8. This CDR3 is CASSSPAGGSETQYF. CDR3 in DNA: TGTGCCAGCAGCTCGCCAGCGGGGGGTTCGGAGACCCAGTACTTC.

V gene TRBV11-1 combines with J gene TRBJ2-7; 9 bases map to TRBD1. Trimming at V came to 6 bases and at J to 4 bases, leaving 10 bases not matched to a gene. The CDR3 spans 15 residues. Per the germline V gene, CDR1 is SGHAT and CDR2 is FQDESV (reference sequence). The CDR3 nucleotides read TGTGCCAGCAGTCGCGAAGGACAGGGGAATTACGAGCAGTACTTC. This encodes CASSREGQGNYEQYF.

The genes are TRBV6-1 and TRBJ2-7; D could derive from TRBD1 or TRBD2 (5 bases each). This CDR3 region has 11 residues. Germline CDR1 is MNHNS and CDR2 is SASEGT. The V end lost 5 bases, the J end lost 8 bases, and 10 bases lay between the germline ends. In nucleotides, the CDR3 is TGTGCCAGCAGTACGGGACGACAGCAGTACTTC. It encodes CASSTGRQQYF.

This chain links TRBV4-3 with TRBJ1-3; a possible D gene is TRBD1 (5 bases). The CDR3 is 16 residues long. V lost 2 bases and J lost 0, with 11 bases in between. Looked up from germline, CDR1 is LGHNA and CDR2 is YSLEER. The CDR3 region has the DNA TGCGCCAGCAGCCAACTTTCAGGGTTCTCTGGAAACACCATATATTTT. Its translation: CASSQLSGFSGNTIYF.

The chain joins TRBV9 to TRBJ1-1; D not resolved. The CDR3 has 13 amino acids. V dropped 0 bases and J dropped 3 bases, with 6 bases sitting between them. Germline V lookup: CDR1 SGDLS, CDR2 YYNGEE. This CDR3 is CASSVAQYTEAFF. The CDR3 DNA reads TGTGCCAGCAGCGTAGCACAGTACACTGAAGCTTTCTTT.

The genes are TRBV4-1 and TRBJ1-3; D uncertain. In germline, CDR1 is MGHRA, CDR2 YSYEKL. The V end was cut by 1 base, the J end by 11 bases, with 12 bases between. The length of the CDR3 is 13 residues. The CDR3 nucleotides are TGCGCCAGCAGCCAAGTTGTCGTATCCTCCATATATTTT. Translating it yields CASSQVVVSSIYF.

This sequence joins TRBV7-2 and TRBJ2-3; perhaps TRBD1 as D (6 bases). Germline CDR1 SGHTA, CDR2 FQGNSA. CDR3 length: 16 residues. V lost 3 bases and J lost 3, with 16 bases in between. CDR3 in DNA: TGTGCCAGCAGCTTGCGGGCGGGCAGGGGTACAGATACGCAGTATTTT. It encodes CASSLRAGRGTDTQYF.

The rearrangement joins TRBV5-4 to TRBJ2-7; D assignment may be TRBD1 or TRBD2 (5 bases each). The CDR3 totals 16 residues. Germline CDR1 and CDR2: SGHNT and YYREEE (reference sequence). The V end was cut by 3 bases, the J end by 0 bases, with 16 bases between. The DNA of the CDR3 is TGTGCCAGCAGCTCTAACACCGGGACCGTCTCCTACGAGCAGTACTTC. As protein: CASSSNTGTVSYEQYF.

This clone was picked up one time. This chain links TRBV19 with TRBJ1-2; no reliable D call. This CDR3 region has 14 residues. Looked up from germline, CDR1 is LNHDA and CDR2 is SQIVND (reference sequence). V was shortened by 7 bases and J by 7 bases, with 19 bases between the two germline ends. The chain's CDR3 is CASIDLGRVGGYTF. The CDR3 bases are TGTGCCAGTATTGATTTAGGTCGAGTGGGTGGCTACACCTTC.

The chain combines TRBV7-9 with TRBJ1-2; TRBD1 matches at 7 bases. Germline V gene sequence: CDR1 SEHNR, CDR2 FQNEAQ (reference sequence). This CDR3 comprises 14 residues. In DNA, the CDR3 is TGTGCGGGCTCCGAAGGGGGCGCGGGCTATGGCTACACCTTC. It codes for CAGSEGGAGYGYTF.

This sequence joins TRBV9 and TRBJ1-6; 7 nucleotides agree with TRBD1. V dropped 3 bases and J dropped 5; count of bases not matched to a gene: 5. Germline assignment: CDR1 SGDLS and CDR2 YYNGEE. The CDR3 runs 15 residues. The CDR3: CASSARGQNNSPLHF. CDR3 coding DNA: TGTGCCAGCAGCGCGCGGGGACAGAATAATTCACCCCTCCACTTT.

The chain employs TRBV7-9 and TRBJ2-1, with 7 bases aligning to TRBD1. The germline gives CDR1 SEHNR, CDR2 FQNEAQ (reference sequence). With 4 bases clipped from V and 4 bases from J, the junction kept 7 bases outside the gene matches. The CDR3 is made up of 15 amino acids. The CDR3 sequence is CASSSPGTAYNEQFF. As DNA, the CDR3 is TGTGCCAGCAGCTCACCCGGGACAGCGTACAATGAGCAGTTCTTC.

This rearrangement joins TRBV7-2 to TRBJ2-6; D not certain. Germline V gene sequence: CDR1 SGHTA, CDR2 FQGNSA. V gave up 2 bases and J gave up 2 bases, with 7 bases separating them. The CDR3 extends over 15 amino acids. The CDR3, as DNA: TGTGCCAGCAGCTTATCAGTGGCTGGGGCCAACGTCCTGACTTTC. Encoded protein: CASSLSVAGANVLTF.

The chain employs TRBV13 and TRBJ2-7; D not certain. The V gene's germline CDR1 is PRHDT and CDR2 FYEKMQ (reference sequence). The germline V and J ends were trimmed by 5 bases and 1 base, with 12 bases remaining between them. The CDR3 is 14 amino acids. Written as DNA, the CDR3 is TGTGCCAGCAGCCCACGCTACGGGTCCTACGAGCAGTACTTC. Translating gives CASSPRYGSYEQYF.

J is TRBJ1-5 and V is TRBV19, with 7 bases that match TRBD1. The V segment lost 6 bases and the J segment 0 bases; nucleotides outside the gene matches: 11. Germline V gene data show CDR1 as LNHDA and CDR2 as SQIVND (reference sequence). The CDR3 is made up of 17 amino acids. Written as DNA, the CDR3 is TGTGCCAGTAGGTATATATGGGACAGCTATAGCAATCAGCCCCAGCATTTT. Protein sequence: CASRYIWDSYSNQPQHF.

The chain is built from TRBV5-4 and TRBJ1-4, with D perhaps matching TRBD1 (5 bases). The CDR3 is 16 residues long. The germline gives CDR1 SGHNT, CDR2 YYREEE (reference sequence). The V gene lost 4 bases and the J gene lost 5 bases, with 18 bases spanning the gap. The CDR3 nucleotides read TGTGCCAGCAGCGGGGGATCTAACTTTGCAAATGAAAAACTGTTTTTT. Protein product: CASSGGSNFANEKLFF.

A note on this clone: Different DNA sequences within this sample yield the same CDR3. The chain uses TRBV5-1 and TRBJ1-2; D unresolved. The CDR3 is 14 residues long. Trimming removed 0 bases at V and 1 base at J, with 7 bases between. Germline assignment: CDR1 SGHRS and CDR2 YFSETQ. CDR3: CASSLDGFNYGYTF. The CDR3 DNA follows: TGCGCCAGCAGCTTGGACGGATTTAACTATGGCTACACCTTC.

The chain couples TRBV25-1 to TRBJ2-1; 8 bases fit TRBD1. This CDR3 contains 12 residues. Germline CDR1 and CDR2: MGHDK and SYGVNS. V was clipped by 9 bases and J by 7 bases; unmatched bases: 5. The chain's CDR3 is CASSGGANEQFF. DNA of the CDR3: TGTGCCAGTTCAGGGGGCGCAAATGAGCAGTTCTTC.

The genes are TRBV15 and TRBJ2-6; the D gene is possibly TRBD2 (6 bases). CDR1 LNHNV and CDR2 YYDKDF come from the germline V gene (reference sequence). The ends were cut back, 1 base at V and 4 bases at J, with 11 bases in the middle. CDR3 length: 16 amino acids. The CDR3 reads CATSRAAGTGANVLTF. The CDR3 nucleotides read TGTGCCACCAGCAGAGCTGCGGGGACCGGGGCCAACGTCCTGACTTTC.

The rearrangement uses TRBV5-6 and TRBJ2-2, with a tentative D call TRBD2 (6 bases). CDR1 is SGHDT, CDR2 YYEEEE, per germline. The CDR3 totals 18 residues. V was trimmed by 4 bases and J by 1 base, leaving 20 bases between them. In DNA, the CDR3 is TGTGCCAGCAGCCCAGGGACTTTTTTCGTAAAGAACACCGGGGAGCTGTTTTTT. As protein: CASSPGTFFVKNTGELFF.

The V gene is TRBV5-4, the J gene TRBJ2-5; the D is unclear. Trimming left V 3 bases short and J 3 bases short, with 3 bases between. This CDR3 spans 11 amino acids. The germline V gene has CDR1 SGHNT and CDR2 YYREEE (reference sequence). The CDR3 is CASSYEETQYF. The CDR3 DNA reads TGTGCCAGCAGCTACGAAGAGACCCAGTACTTC.